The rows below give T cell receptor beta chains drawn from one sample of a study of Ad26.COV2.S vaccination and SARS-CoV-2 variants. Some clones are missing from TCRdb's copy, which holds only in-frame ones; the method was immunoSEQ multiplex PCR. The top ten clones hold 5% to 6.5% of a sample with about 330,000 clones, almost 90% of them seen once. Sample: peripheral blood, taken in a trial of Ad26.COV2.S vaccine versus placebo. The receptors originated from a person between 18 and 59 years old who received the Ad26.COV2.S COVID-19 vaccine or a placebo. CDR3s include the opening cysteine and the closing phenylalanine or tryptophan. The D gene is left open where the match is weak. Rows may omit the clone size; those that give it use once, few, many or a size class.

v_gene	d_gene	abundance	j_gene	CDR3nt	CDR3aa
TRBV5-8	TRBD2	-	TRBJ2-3	TGTGCCAGCAGCTTAGGGGCTAGCGGGACTGCAAACCGCCGTAATACGCAGTATTTT	CASSLGASGTANRRNTQYF
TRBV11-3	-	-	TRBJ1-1	TGTGCCAGCAGACATGGGGGGCGCTTACTTAACACTGAAGCTTTCTTT	CASRHGGRLLNTEAFF
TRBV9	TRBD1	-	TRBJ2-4	TGTGCCAGCAGCGCCGGGACAGGGGTAGCCAAAAACATTCAGTACTTC	CASSAGTGVAKNIQYF
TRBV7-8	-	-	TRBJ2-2	TGTGCCAGCAGCTTAGGTCGGAGAACAGGGAGGACCGGGGAGCTGTTTTTT	CASSLGRRTGRTGELFF
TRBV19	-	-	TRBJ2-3	TGTGCCAGTAGTATAGCCAGGGTGGCAGATACGCAGTATTTT	CASSIARVADTQYF
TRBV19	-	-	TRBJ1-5	TGTGCCAGTAGTCTTGGCATCAGGGGTCAGCCCCAGCATTTT	CASSLGIRGQPQHF
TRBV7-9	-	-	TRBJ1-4	TGTGCCAGCAGCTTAGGGGGGACCCCAACTAATGAAAAACTGTTTTTT	CASSLGGTPTNEKLFF
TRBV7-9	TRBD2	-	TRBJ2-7	TGTGCCAGCAGCCCCACTAGCGCCGGCTCCTACGAGCAGTACTTC	CASSPTSAGSYEQYF
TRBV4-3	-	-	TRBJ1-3	TGCGCCAGCAGCCAAGAGAGGGGAGGGCCTGGAAACACCATATATTTT	CASSQERGGPGNTIYF
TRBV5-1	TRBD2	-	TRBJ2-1	TGCGCCAGCAGCTCGGTCGTAGCGGGAGGGCACAATGAGCAGTTCTTC	CASSSVVAGGHNEQFF
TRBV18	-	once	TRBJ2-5	TGTGCCAGCTCACCCTCGGAAGAGACCCAGTACTTC	CASSPSEETQYF
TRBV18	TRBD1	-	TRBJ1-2	TGTGCCAGCTCACCAGCCAACAGGGGCCCATATGGCTACACCTTC	CASSPANRGPYGYTF
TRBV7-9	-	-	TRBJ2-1	TGTGCCAGCATTCTCTGGGGGCTAGCGGATCACAATGAGCAGTTCTTC	CASILWGLADHNEQFF
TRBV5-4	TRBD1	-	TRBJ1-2	TGTGCCAGCAGCGTCTCAGGGGGCGGGTATGGCTACACCTTC	CASSVSGGGYGYTF